The clone carrying this T cell receptor (beta chain) was counted once. The data were produced by immunoSEQ multiplex PCR, yet TCRdb's version contains in-frame clones alone and is incomplete. The sample has 100,000 to 150,000 clones, approximately 93% seen once. This CDR3 is built from 18 residues. Between the trimmed V and J ends, which lost 3 bases and 0 bases, there was a span of 15 bases. CDR1 MGHRA and CDR2 YSYEKL come from the germline V gene. This sample was included in a study of T cell changes during pregnancy in multiple sclerosis. This TCR came from a female donor with multiple sclerosis, enrolled in a pregnancy study. The chain carries TRBV4-1 and TRBJ2-6; D gene uncertain. Specimen: peripheral blood, collected before pregnancy. The CDR3 is CASSHPYKSPSGANVLTF. DNA for the CDR3: TGCGCCAGCAGCCACCCCTATAAAAGTCCCTCTGGGGCCAACGTCCTGACTTTC.